The 22 T cell receptor beta chains below come from one sample, sequenced in a study of blood T cell repertoires in COVID-19. Only in-frame clones appear in the TCRdb table, and some are missing; sequencing was by immunoSEQ multiplex PCR. The sample lists approximately 220,000 clones, approximately 80% occurring once. The sequencing input was peripheral blood. Receptor source: a woman aged 55-69 years who had recovered from COVID-19.

This clone appeared a few times. The genes are TRBV7-3 and TRBJ1-1; TRBD1 agrees at 7 bases. V trimming: 2 bases; J trimming: 0 bases; junction bases outside the gene matches: 3. In germline, CDR1 is SGHTA, CDR2 FQGTGA. The CDR3 runs 15 residues. The CDR3: CASSLGTAMNTEAFF. The CDR3 region has the DNA TGTGCCAGCAGCTTAGGGACAGCAATGAACACTGAAGCTTTCTTT.

V and J are TRBV7-9 and TRBJ2-3; 10 positions match TRBD2. Germline CDR1 is SEHNR and CDR2 is FQNEAQ (reference sequence). CDR3 length equals 15 residues. Trimming removed 4 bases from V and 6 bases from J; junction bases left unmatched: 7. CDR3 in amino acids: CASSYTGTSEDTQYF. CDR3 DNA sequence: TGTGCCAGCAGCTATACCGGGACTAGCGAGGATACGCAGTATTTT. The variable domain in full, completed from reference TRBV7-9 and TRBJ2-3, reads DTGVSQNPRHKITKRGQNVTFRCDPISEHNRLYWYRQTLGQGPEFLTYFQNEAQLEKSRLLSDRFSAERPKGSFSTLEIQRTEQGDSAMYLCASSYTGTSEDTQYFGPGTRLTVL.

The V call is TRBV19, the J call TRBJ2-2; TRBD1 agrees at 7 bases. The CDR3 is 14 amino acids. V dropped 7 bases and J dropped 6; count of bases not matched to a gene: 8. The germline V gene encodes CDR1 LNHDA and CDR2 SQIVND (reference sequence). The CDR3 here is CASNSGTVAGELFF. CDR3 coding DNA: TGTGCCAGTAACTCCGGGACAGTCGCCGGGGAGCTGTTTTTT.

The J gene is TRBJ2-2, the V gene TRBV24-1; 7 nucleotides align to TRBD1. The CDR3 extends over 16 amino acids. Trimming took 4 bases from V and 7 from J; bases not matched to a gene: 11. Germline CDR1 and CDR2: KGHDR and SFDVKD. The CDR3 nucleotides are TGTGCCACCAGTGACCACGAAGGGGGCGCGAGCGGGGAGCTGTTTTTT. It codes for CATSDHEGGASGELFF.

The genes are TRBV9 and TRBJ1-4; D unclear. CDR1 is SGDLS and CDR2 is YYNGEE in the germline V gene. CDR3 length: 15 amino acids. V shed 2 bases and J shed 10 bases, with 18 bases lying between them. The CDR3 DNA reads TGTGCCAGCAGCGTTACTACCGGCACAAGTGGAAAACTGTTTTTT. Amino acid sequence: CASSVTTGTSGKLFF.

V usage is TRBV4-3 and J usage is TRBJ1-2, with TRBD1 matching over 9 bases. This CDR3 spans 14 amino acids. The germline V gene has CDR1 LGHNA and CDR2 YSLEER. V lost 3 bases and J lost 4; bases outside the gene matches: 3. The CDR3 sequence is CASSQDRGGYGYTF. Here the CDR3 DNA reads TGCGCCAGCAGCCAGGACAGGGGTGGCTATGGCTACACCTTC.

This clone was seen a single time. V usage is TRBV5-1 and J usage is TRBJ2-7; TRBD2 matches at 7 bases. Trimming took 2 bases from V and 0 from J; bases not matched to a gene: 14. The germline gives CDR1 SGHRS, CDR2 YFSETQ. CDR3 length equals 18 residues. The CDR3: CASSFTIIAGTASYEQYF. DNA for the CDR3: TGCGCCAGCAGCTTTACGATCATAGCGGGCACCGCCTCCTACGAGCAGTACTTC.

The V and J genes are TRBV9 and TRBJ2-2, with D perhaps TRBD1 (6 bases). The CDR3 loop spans 15 amino acids. Germline loops: CDR1 SGDLS, CDR2 YYNGEE. Trimming removed 2 bases from V and 7 bases from J, with 15 bases in between. The CDR3: CASSVSPGVVGELFF. Here the CDR3 DNA reads TGTGCCAGCAGCGTTTCTCCAGGGGTAGTCGGGGAGCTGTTTTTT.

J is TRBJ2-3 and V is TRBV7-2; D not certain. Germline-derived CDR1 and CDR2 are SGHTA and FQGNSA. This CDR3 is 17 amino acids long. V gave up 5 bases and J gave up 1 base, with 19 bases separating them. CDR3 nucleotide sequence: TGTGCCAGCAGCCCCGGCCGTTACCCCGAGGGCACAGATACGCAGTATTTT. Amino acid sequence: CASSPGRYPEGTDTQYF. Based on the CDR3 plus reference TRBV7-2 and TRBJ2-3, the full variable domain is GAGVSQSPSNKVTEKGKDVELRCDPISGHTALYWYRQSLGQGLEFLIYFQGNSAPDKSGLPSDRFSAERTGGSVSTLTIQRTQQEDSAVYLCASSPGRYPEGTDTQYFGPGTRLTVL.

The chain employs TRBV30 and TRBJ1-1; the match to TRBD1 covers 9 bases. Looked up from germline, CDR1 is GTSNPN and CDR2 is SVGIG (reference sequence). J lost 5 bases, V lost 3 bases, and 4 bases had no gene match. This CDR3 has 13 amino acids. CDR3 in DNA: TGTGCCTGGAGCCTTGGACAGGGGACTGAAGCTTTCTTT. It codes for CAWSLGQGTEAFF. The full variable domain, with the rest looked up from reference TRBV30 and TRBJ1-1, is SQTIHQWPATLVQPVGSPLSLECTVEGTSNPNLYWYRQAAGRGLQLLFYSVGIGQISSEVPQNLSASRPQDRQFILSSKKLLLSDSGFYLCAWSLGQGTEAFFGQGTRLTVV.

In its sample, this clone was seen a few times. The V and J genes are TRBV5-1 and TRBJ2-7, with 7 bases lining up with TRBD1. The CDR3 is 13 residues long. The junction had 7 bases not matched to a gene; V was cut back by 4 bases and J by 6 bases. Germline V CDR1 and CDR2: SGHRS, YFSETQ. The CDR3 DNA follows: TGCGCCAGCAGCATAGGACAGGTAGGCGAGCAGTACTTC. This encodes CASSIGQVGEQYF.

This chain uses TRBV5-1 with TRBJ2-7; TRBD2 matches 10 bases. This CDR3 contains 15 residues. Trimming took 3 bases from V and 3 from J; bases not matched to a gene: 6. Germline V gene sequence: CDR1 SGHRS, CDR2 YFSETQ. The chain's CDR3 is CASSSGLADHYEQYF. The DNA for the CDR3 is TGCGCCAGCAGCTCTGGACTAGCGGATCACTACGAGCAGTACTTC.

This chain joins TRBV11-2 and TRBJ2-7; TRBD1 agrees at 12 bases. This CDR3 has 14 amino acids. The germline gives CDR1 SGHAT, CDR2 FQNNGV. After removal of 8 bases from V and 5 bases from J, the junction contained 7 bases not matched to a gene. This CDR3 is CASSGTGGIDEQYF. CDR3 nucleotide sequence: TGTGCCAGCTCCGGGACAGGGGGCATCGACGAGCAGTACTTC.

In DNA, the CDR3 is TGTGCCAGCAGCCCTTATTCAGGGGCGGCAACAGATACGCAGTATTTT. Translation: CASSPYSGAATDTQYF. This sequence joins TRBV5-4 and TRBJ2-3; perhaps TRBD1 as D (6 bases). Germline values: CDR1 SGHNT, CDR2 YYREEE (reference sequence). CDR3 length equals 16 residues. V lost 4 bases and J 3 bases, leaving 18 bases between the germline ends.

The rearrangement uses TRBV4-1 and TRBJ2-7; a possible D gene is TRBD1 (5 bases). V shed 2 bases and J shed 5 bases, with 13 bases lying between them. The CDR3 consists of 14 residues. Germline CDR1 reads MGHRA; CDR2 reads YSYEKL. CDR3 DNA sequence: TGCGCCAGCAGCCAAAAGCTACAGGAGCACGAGCAGTACTTC. Amino acid sequence: CASSQKLQEHEQYF.

This sequence joins TRBV6-2 or TRBV6-3 and TRBJ2-3; 8 nucleotides agree with TRBD2. The germline V gene encodes CDR1 MNHEY and CDR2 SVGEGT. This CDR3 is 16 amino acids long. Trimming took 3 bases from V and 6 from J; bases not matched to a gene: 11. The CDR3 DNA reads TGTGCCAGCAGTTATAAGCGGGGACTAGAGAGGGATACGCAGTATTTT. Translation: CASSYKRGLERDTQYF.

This chain links TRBV13 with TRBJ1-6; D perhaps matches TRBD1 (5 bases). Per germline, CDR1 PRHDT and CDR2 FYEKMQ (reference sequence). This CDR3 has 13 amino acids. The germline V and J ends were trimmed by 6 bases and 7 bases, with 10 bases remaining between them. In nucleotides, the CDR3 is TGTGCCAGCAGGCAGGGCAGGAATTCACCCCTCCACTTT. Amino acid sequence: CASRQGRNSPLHF. Complete variable domain (other parts from reference TRBV13 and TRBJ1-6): AAGVIQSPRHLIKEKRETATLKCYPIPRHDTVYWYQQGPGQDPQFLISFYEKMQSDKGSIPDRFSAQQFSDYHSELNMSSLELGDSALYFCASRQGRNSPLHFGNGTRLTVT.

In DNA form, the CDR3 reads TGTGCCAGCAGTTACCTCCGACTAGCGGATACGCAGTATTTT. It codes for CASSYLRLADTQYF. The chain joins TRBV6-2 or TRBV6-3 to TRBJ2-3, with TRBD2 matching over 8 bases. The CDR3 is 14 residues long. The V gene's germline CDR1 is MNHEY and CDR2 SVGEGT. The junction had 4 bases not matched to a gene; V was cut back by 2 bases and J by 6 bases.

This clone was detected only once. This sequence joins TRBV7-9 and TRBJ1-4; TRBD1 is a possible D gene (5 bases). This CDR3 has 15 amino acids. From germline, CDR1 is SEHNR and CDR2 FQNEAQ (reference sequence). Trimming stripped 1 base from V and 4 bases from J, with 10 bases between. Written as DNA, the CDR3 is TGTGCCAGCAGCTTAGTAGGGGCGATTAATGAAAAACTGTTTTTT. Translated: CASSLVGAINEKLFF. Filled out from reference TRBV7-9 and TRBJ1-4, the complete variable domain reads DTGVSQNPRHKITKRGQNVTFRCDPISEHNRLYWYRQTLGQGPEFLTYFQNEAQLEKSRLLSDRFSAERPKGSFSTLEIQRTEQGDSAMYLCASSLVGAINEKLFFGSGTQLSVL.

The chain carries TRBV10-3 and TRBJ2-1, with a tentative D call TRBD2 (6 bases). V lost 1 base and J lost 7, with 14 bases in between. Germline CDR1 reads ENHRY; CDR2 reads SYGVKD. The CDR3 contains 15 residues. In DNA form, the CDR3 reads TGTGCCATCAGTGAGTTTAAGACTAGGGGAAATGAGCAGTTCTTC. It yields the protein CAISEFKTRGNEQFF.

The CDR3 spells CASSIGLTEAFF. DNA for the CDR3: TGTGCCAGTAGTATAGGACTCACTGAAGCTTTCTTT. The chain carries TRBV19 and TRBJ1-1; D not certain. Germline V gene sequence: CDR1 LNHDA, CDR2 SQIVND (reference sequence). The CDR3 sequence is 12 residues long. V was trimmed by 1 base and J by 4 bases, leaving 4 bases between them.

The gene calls are TRBV12-3 or TRBV12-4 and TRBJ1-3, with D uncertain. CDR3 size: 13 residues. Trimming stripped 5 bases from V and 0 bases from J, with 5 bases between. The DNA of the CDR3 is TGTGCCAGCAGTGGCATCTCTGGAAACACCATATATTTT. Residues: CASSGISGNTIYF.